This T cell receptor (beta chain) was identified during a study of CXCR3-negative and CXCR3-positive naive CD8 T cells. Findings of the study overall: The study found CXCR3 expression partially decreased after cryopreservation and ran most assays on fresh PBMCs. Naive subsets were similarly diverse, while memory CD8+ repertoires were much less diverse. Relative to CXCR3-negative naive cells, CXCR3-positive naive cells had more hydrophobic TRB CDR3s.

On this clonotype itself: The target antigen is unknown.

The CDR3 spans 14 residues. Per germline, CDR1 ENHRY and CDR2 SYGVKD. By phenotype, naive CD8+ T cells were CD45RO-CCR7+CD27+CD95-. TRB cDNA libraries were made by UMI-labeled 5' RACE. TCRdb reanalyzed the 5' RACE reads and collapses them to one entry per CDR3 protein, without DNA. This listing includes 100,000 to 150,000 distinct CDR3 sequences. Sequencing used naive CXCR3+ CD8+ T cells from blood. Subset noted: CD45RO-CCR7+CD27+CD95- naive CD8+ T cells expressing CXCR3 (TNR3+). The chain joins TRBV10-3 to TRBJ1-2; the D call of TRBD1 rests on TCRdb alone, since no DNA is present to check it. The sequence came from a human donor in good health. Some clones in this sample may be carry-over from other donors' samples. The CDR3 spells CAISGGAGIYGYTF.